The 21 T cell receptor beta chains given below trace back to one sample, sequenced in a study of blood T cell repertoires in COVID-19. TCRdb's copy holds only in-frame clones and misses some; the assay was immunoSEQ multiplex PCR. The sample holds about 280,000 clones, roughly 89% seen once. Sequencing was done on a sample of peripheral blood. These receptors were taken from a man aged 40-49 years with acute or convalescent COVID-19.

This clone came up a few times. The chain carries TRBV15 and TRBJ1-2; TRBD1 aligns across 8 bases. Germline lookup yields CDR1 LNHNV and CDR2 YYDKDF (reference sequence). With V trimmed by 8 bases and J by 8 bases, 7 bases remained unmatched. The length of the CDR3 is 12 residues. CDR3 residues: CATSDRERGYTF. The CDR3 DNA is TGTGCCACCTCGGACAGGGAAAGGGGCTACACCTTC.

The CDR3 DNA reads as TGCAGCGTCCCTTCCCTGACAGGTCCAGAGCAGTTCTTC. Protein product: CSVPSLTGPEQFF. The chain recombines TRBV29-1 with TRBJ2-1, with D tentatively TRBD1 (6 bases). Trimming shortened V by 6 bases and J by 10 bases, and 19 bases separated the two germline ends. This CDR3 has 13 residues. Germline V gene data show CDR1 as SQVTM and CDR2 as ANQGSEA.

The V call is TRBV7-2, the J call TRBJ2-3; D is perhaps TRBD1 (6 bases). Germline V gene sequence: CDR1 SGHTA, CDR2 FQGNSA. The CDR3 runs 13 residues. The V end lost 5 bases, the J end lost 3 bases, and 9 bases lay between the germline ends. Here the CDR3 DNA reads TGTGCCAGCAGCCCCACAGGGACAGATACGCAGTATTTT. Its protein product is CASSPTGTDTQYF.

The J gene is TRBJ1-2, the V gene TRBV18; D is perhaps TRBD1 (6 bases). The CDR3 sequence is 13 residues long. Germline CDR1 and CDR2: KGHSH and LQKENI. V was pared by 5 bases and J by 1 base, with 8 bases between. The CDR3 DNA is TGTGCCAGCTCAGAAGGGGGTAACTATGGCTACACCTTC. Amino acid sequence: CASSEGGNYGYTF.

This clone was observed a single time. The V and J genes are TRBV19 and TRBJ2-7; 9 bases are a match to TRBD2. In germline, CDR1 is LNHDA, CDR2 SQIVND (reference sequence). The CDR3 covers 14 residues. V lost 2 bases and J lost 6; bases outside the gene matches: 5. CDR3 sequence: CASSIKRTSAEQYF. The CDR3 DNA follows: TGTGCCAGTAGTATAAAGCGGACTAGCGCCGAGCAGTACTTC.

This sequence joins TRBV10-3 and TRBJ1-5; 8 bases align to TRBD1. Germline lookup yields CDR1 ENHRY and CDR2 SYGVKD. The CDR3 has 14 amino acids. The junction had 4 bases not matched to a gene; V was cut back by 2 bases and J by 7 bases. For the CDR3, the DNA is TGTGCCATCAGTGAGGCAGGGGGCGAGCAGCCCCAGCATTTT. Protein: CAISEAGGEQPQHF.

J is TRBJ2-1 and V is TRBV5-4; TRBD2 matches 9 bases. This CDR3 is built from 17 residues. CDR1 is SGHNT and CDR2 is YYREEE in the germline V gene (reference sequence). V lost 4 bases, J lost 5 bases, and 13 bases stayed unmatched. This CDR3 reads CASSRSLAGAGDNEQFF. The CDR3 nucleotides are TGTGCCAGCAGCCGTTCCTTAGCGGGGGCGGGAGACAATGAGCAGTTCTTC.

The J gene is TRBJ1-1, the V gene TRBV11-2; tentative D call: TRBD1 (5 bases). Germline values: CDR1 SGHAT, CDR2 FQNNGV. V lost 5 bases, J lost 1 base, and 11 bases lay in between. This CDR3 spans 14 amino acids. This chain's CDR3 is CASSPMTENTEAFF. The CDR3 bases are TGTGCCAGCAGCCCCATGACAGAGAACACTGAAGCTTTCTTT.

The V and J genes are TRBV4-1 and TRBJ1-4, with 9 bases lining up with TRBD1. CDR3 length: 17 amino acids. V dropped 4 bases and J dropped 7; count of bases not matched to a gene: 13. Germline values: CDR1 MGHRA, CDR2 YSYEKL. The CDR3 region is CASSRRDRESRSEKLFF. The DNA of the CDR3 is TGCGCCAGCAGCCGTCGGGACAGGGAAAGTAGGAGTGAAAAACTGTTTTTT.

This clone was counted once. The rearrangement uses TRBV9 and TRBJ2-2, with 10 bases fitting TRBD2. V dropped 2 bases and J dropped 2; count of bases not matched to a gene: 6. The CDR3 length is 17 residues. The germline gives CDR1 SGDLS, CDR2 YYNGEE. The CDR3 DNA reads TGTGCCAGCAGCGTTCCGAGCGGGGGGGCCAACACCGGGGAGCTGTTTTTT. Amino acids: CASSVPSGGANTGELFF.

The V gene is TRBV24-1, the J gene TRBJ2-3; TRBD2 is a possible D gene (6 bases). CDR3 length: 15 amino acids. CDR1 and CDR2 from the germline V gene are KGHDR and SFDVKD. Trimming took 6 bases from V and 2 from J, leaving 14 bases between them. CDR3 DNA: TGTGCCACCAGTTCTCCCACTAGCTACACAGATACGCAGTATTTT. Translating it yields CATSSPTSYTDTQYF.

This chain uses TRBV24-1 with TRBJ2-3, with D uncertain. Deletions cut 3 bases from V and 4 bases from J, with 16 bases between. The CDR3 totals 16 residues. CDR1 is KGHDR and CDR2 is SFDVKD in the germline V gene. In nucleotides, the CDR3 is TGTGCCACCAGTGATCATCCAGGTAAACGCGCAGATACGCAGTATTTT. Its protein product is CATSDHPGKRADTQYF.

The chain links TRBV10-3 to TRBJ2-1; 7 positions match TRBD2. Germline V gene data show CDR1 as ENHRY and CDR2 as SYGVKD. V dropped 2 bases and J dropped 9; count of bases not matched to a gene: 4. There are 13 residues in the CDR3. CDR3 protein: CAISEPPGGEQFF. DNA of the CDR3: TGTGCCATCAGTGAGCCGCCGGGGGGTGAGCAGTTCTTC.

This clone was detected only once. The gene calls are TRBV20-1 and TRBJ2-7; D might be TRBD2 (6 bases). V gave up 6 bases and J gave up 4 bases, with 10 bases separating them. The CDR3 contains 11 residues. Germline V gene sequence: CDR1 DFQATT, CDR2 SNEGSKA (reference sequence). CDR3 protein: CSATGEYEQYF. CDR3 DNA: TGCAGTGCCACGGGGGAGTACGAGCAGTACTTC.

The chain has TRBV15 and TRBJ1-3; weak D call: TRBD1 (6 bases). There are 16 residues in the CDR3. V dropped 0 bases and J dropped 4 bases, with 13 bases sitting between them. CDR1 is LNHNV and CDR2 is YYDKDF in the germline V gene (reference sequence). The CDR3 is CATSRDRTDGGNTIYF. CDR3 sequence (DNA): TGTGCCACCAGCAGAGATCGGACAGACGGAGGAAACACCATATATTTT.

The rearrangement joins TRBV19 to TRBJ2-6; unclear D gene. Trimming pared 3 bases from V and 0 bases from J, leaving 6 bases between. The CDR3 loop spans 15 amino acids. Germline CDR1 reads LNHDA; CDR2 reads SQIVND (reference sequence). CDR3 amino acids: CASSIELSGANVLTF. The CDR3 DNA reads TGTGCCAGTAGTATTGAGCTCTCTGGGGCCAACGTCCTGACTTTC.

The rearrangement uses TRBV24-1 and TRBJ1-2, with TRBD1 matching 10 bases. Germline CDR1 is KGHDR and CDR2 is SFDVKD. The CDR3 sequence is 17 residues long. V lost 4 bases and J lost 3; bases outside the gene matches: 10. The CDR3 bases are TGTGCCACCAGTGACCCCGGGGGGACAGGGGATGACTATGGCTACACCTTC. Translation gives CATSDPGGTGDDYGYTF.

The chain uses TRBV5-6 and TRBJ1-3, with unresolved D. V lost 4 bases, J lost 1 base, and 12 bases lay in between. Per the germline V gene, CDR1 is SGHDT and CDR2 is YYEEEE. CDR3 length: 15 residues. CDR3 residues: CASSLPAGSGNTIYF. CDR3 coding DNA: TGTGCCAGCAGCCTTCCGGCGGGGTCTGGAAACACCATATATTTT.

This rearrangement joins TRBV19 to TRBJ1-2; D is unresolved. This CDR3 is 13 amino acids long. V lost 3 bases and J lost 5, with 10 bases in between. Germline V CDR1 and CDR2: LNHDA, SQIVND (reference sequence). This CDR3 is CASSMRGNYGYTF. The DNA for the CDR3 is TGTGCCAGTAGTATGCGGGGAAATTATGGCTACACCTTC.

This chain uses TRBV5-1 with TRBJ1-2; 7 bases line up with TRBD1. Trimming at V came to 4 bases and at J to 2 bases, leaving 8 bases not matched to a gene. CDR3 size: 15 residues. The germline CDR1 and CDR2 sequences are SGHRS and YFSETQ. DNA of the CDR3: TGCGCCAGCAGCCGGGACAGCTACTTGAACTATGGCTACACCTTC. It encodes CASSRDSYLNYGYTF.

About this clone: One end of the junction does not line up with germline, which may come from a read error. The same CDR3 arises from other DNA sequences in this sample as well. The chain combines TRBV12-5 with TRBJ1-1; D ambiguous. This CDR3 comprises 16 residues. The germline CDR1 and CDR2 sequences are LGHNT and FRNRAP. The chain's CDR3 is CASGLNPRGPGTEAFF. CDR3 nucleotides: TGTGCCAGTGGTTTGAACCCCCGTGGCCCGGGCACTGAAGCTTTCTTT.